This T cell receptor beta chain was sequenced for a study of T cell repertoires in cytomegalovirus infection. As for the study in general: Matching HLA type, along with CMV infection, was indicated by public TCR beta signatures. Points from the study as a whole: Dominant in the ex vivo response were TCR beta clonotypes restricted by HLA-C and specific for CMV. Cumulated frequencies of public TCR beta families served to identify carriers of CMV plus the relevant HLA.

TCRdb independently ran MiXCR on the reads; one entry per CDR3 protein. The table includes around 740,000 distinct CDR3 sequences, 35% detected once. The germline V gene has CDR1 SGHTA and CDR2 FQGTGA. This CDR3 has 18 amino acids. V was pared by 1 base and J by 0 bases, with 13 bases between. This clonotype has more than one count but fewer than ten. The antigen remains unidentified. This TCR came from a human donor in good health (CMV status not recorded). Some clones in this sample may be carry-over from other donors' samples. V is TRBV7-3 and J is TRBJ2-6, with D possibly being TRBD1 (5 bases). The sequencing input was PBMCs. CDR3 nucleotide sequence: TGTGCCAGCAGCTTAAATAGGGGATTAAGCTCTGGGGCCAACGTCCTGACTTTC. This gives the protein CASSLNRGLSSGANVLTF.